These 5 T cell receptor beta chains originate from one sample sequenced in a study of Tregs in tolerant kidney transplant recipients. Assay used: immunoSEQ multiplex PCR; TCRdb lists only in-frame clones, some missing. The profile shows some 250,000 clones, 80% to 85% of them singletons. What was sequenced was CD4+ T cells from blood. All receptors come from a human donor in good health.

The rearrangement uses TRBV29-1 and TRBJ2-2; D ambiguous. Germline V gene sequence: CDR1 SQVTM, CDR2 ANQGSEA. V was pared by 4 bases and J by 0 bases, with 6 bases between. The CDR3 runs 13 residues. The CDR3 bases are TGCAGCGTTGCCCGAACGAACACCGGGGAGCTGTTTTTT. Protein product: CSVARTNTGELFF.

The V and J genes are TRBV6-5 and TRBJ2-2, with TRBD2 as a possible D gene (5 bases). CDR1 and CDR2 from the germline V gene are MNHEY and SVGAGI. The length of the CDR3 is 16 residues. V dropped 0 bases and J dropped 0 bases, with 8 bases sitting between them. Here the CDR3 DNA reads TGTGCCAGCAGTTACTCCGGACTGACGAACACCGGGGAGCTGTTTTTT. Its protein is CASSYSGLTNTGELFF.

The CDR3 DNA sequence: TGTGCCAGCAGTGCCCAATTTCTGGGCACTATGAACACTGAAGCTTTCTTT. Translation: CASSAQFLGTMNTEAFF. The genes are TRBV6-1 and TRBJ1-1; D ambiguous. The germline gives CDR1 MNHNS, CDR2 SASEGT. V lost 4 bases and J 0 bases, leaving 18 bases between the germline ends. CDR3 length: 17 amino acids.

The chain couples TRBV2 to TRBJ2-3; weak D call: TRBD1 (5 bases). CDR1 and CDR2 from the germline V gene are SNHLY and FYNNEI. The V and J ends lost 1 base and 7 bases respectively, with 6 bases between them. The CDR3 totals 12 residues. The CDR3 DNA reads as TGTGCCAGCAGTGAAGGACAGTATACGCAGTATTTT. This codes for CASSEGQYTQYF.

The chain recombines TRBV18 with TRBJ1-2, with D possibly matching TRBD1 (5 bases). There are 14 residues in the CDR3. In germline, CDR1 is KGHSH, CDR2 LQKENI. Between the trimmed V and J ends, which lost 3 bases and 0 bases, there was a span of 8 bases. CDR3 sequence: CASSPGTANYGYTF. As DNA, the CDR3 is TGTGCCAGCTCACCCGGGACGGCTAACTATGGCTACACCTTC.